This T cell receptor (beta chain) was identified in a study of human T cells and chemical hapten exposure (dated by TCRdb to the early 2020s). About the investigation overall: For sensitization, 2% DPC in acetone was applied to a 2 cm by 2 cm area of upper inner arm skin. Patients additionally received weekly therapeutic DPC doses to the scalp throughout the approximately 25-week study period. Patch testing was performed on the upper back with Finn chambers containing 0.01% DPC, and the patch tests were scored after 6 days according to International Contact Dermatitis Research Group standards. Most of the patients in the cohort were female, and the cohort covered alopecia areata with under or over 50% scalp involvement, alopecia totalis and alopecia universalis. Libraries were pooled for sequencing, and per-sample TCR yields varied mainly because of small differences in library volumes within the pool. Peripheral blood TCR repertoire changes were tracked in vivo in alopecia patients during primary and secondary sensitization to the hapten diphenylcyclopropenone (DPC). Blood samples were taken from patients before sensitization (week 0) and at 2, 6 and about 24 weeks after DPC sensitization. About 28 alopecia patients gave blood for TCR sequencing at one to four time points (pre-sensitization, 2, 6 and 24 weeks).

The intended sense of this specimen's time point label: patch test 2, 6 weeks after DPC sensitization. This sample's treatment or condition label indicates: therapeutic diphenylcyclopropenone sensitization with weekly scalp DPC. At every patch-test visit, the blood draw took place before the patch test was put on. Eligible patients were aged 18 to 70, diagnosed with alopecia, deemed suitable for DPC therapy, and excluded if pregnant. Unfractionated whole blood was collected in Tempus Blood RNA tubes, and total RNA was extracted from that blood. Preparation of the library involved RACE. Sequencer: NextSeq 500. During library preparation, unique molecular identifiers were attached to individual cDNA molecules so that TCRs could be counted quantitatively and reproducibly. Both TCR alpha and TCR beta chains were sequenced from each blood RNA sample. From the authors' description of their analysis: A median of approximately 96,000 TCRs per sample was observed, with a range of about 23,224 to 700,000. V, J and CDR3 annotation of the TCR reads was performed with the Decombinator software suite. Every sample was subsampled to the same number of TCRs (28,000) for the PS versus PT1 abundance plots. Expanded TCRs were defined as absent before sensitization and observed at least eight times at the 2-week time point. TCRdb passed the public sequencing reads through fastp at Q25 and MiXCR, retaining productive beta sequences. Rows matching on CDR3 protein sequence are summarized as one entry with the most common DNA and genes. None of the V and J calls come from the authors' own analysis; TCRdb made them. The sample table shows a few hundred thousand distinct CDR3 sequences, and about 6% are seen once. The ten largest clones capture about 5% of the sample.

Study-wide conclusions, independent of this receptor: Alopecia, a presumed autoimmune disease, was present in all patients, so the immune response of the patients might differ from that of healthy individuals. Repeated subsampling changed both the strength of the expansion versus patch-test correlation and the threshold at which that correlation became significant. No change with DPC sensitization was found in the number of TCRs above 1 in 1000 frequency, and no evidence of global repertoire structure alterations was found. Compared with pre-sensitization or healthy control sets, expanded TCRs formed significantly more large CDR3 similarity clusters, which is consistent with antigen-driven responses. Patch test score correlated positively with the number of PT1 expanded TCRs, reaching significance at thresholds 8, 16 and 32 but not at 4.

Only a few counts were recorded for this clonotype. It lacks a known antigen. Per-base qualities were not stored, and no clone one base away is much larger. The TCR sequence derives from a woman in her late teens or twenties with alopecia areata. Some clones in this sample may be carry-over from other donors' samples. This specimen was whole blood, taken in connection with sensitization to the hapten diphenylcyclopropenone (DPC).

For the CDR3, the sequence is CASSLGPTGGRDTQYF. The sequenced DNA: TGTGCCAGCAGCTTAGGGCCGACAGGGGGCAGGGATACGCAGTATTTT. In this chain, TRBV7-3 is recombined with TRBJ2-3, with 10 junctional bases fitting TRBD1. Germline trimming amounts to 2 bases on V and 6 bases on J, with 8 as the count of junction bases outside the gene matches. Counted from cysteine to phenylalanine, this CDR3 has 16 amino acids. Of the read, only the CDR3 DNA is kept; its 48 bases are in frame from base 1. Per the germline V gene, SGHTA is the CDR1 and FQGTGA is the CDR2.